The T cell receptor beta chain described here comes from a study of vaccination and CD4 T cells after COVID-19. With the Oncomine TCR Beta short-read assay, DNA from cultured CD4+ T cells was sequenced. TCRdb reprocessed the PCR reads with MiXCR, giving one entry per CDR3 protein. The sample yields around 18,000 distinct CDR3 sequences, around 75% seen once. Stated treatment: 10-day PBMC culture with coronavirus spike peptide pools or control peptides (ViraFEST assay). Convalescent patients tested SARS-CoV-2 PCR positive from March to December 2020, before Alpha, Beta and Delta emerged. The junction had 9 bases not matched to a gene; V was cut back by 6 bases and J by 5 bases. Germline V gene sequence: CDR1 MNHEY, CDR2 SVGEGT. The CDR3 extends over 15 amino acids. This clonotype was observed a handful of times. What it binds is unknown.

The sample comprised CD4+ T cells from blood, cultured in vitro. The rearrangement links TRBV6-2 or TRBV6-3 to TRBJ1-1; TRBD1 matches 10 bases. This receptor was obtained from a human donor who had recovered from COVID-19. CDR3 amino acids: CASSPRDRGNTEAFF. In DNA, the CDR3 is TGTGCCAGCAGCCCCCGGGACAGGGGTAATACTGAAGCTTTCTTT.